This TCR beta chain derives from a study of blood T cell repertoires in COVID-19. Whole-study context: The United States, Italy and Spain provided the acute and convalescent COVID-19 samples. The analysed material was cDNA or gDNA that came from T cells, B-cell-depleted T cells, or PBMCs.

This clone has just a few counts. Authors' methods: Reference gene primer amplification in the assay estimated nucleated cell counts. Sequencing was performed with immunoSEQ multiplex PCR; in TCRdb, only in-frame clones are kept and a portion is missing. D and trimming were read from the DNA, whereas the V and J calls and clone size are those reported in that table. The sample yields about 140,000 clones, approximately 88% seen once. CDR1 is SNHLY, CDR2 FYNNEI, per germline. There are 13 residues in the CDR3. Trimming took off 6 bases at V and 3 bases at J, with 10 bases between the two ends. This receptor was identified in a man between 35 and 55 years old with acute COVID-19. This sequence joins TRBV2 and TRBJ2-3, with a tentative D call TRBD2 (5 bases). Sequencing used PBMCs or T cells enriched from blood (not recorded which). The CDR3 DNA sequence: TGTGCCAGCAGCTTCACTAGGACAGATACGCAGTATTTT. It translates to CASSFTRTDTQYF.